Listed below are T cell receptor beta chains from one sample, sequenced in a study of human CD4 T cells and Enterobacteriaceae. Clones were read by immunoSEQ multiplex PCR, and TCRdb kept only the in-frame ones, dropping some. The sample records hundreds of clones, around half being singletons. Sequences were obtained from bacteria-reactive CD4+ T cells grown in culture. The receptor set was obtained from a human donor in good health. Each CDR3 is given with its conserved first and last residue. D genes are given only for firm matches. Size is stated for part of the rows, as once, few or many counts, or as a class when the clone is expanded.

TRBD1 TRBJ1-4 few TRBV6-6 CASRRTGALGEKLFF TGTGCCAGCAGACGGACAGGGGCGCTTGGGGAAAAACTGTTTTTT
TRBD1 TRBJ1-6 . TRBV19 CASTGGSYNSPLHF TGTGCCAGTACAGGGGGCTCCTATAATTCACCCCTCCACTTT
TRBD2 TRBJ2-1 . TRBV5-1 CASSLASGSYNEQFF TGCGCCAGCAGCTTGGCTAGCGGCTCCTACAATGAGCAGTTCTTC
. TRBJ2-2 large TRBV27 CATAGQNTGELFF TGTGCCACCGCGGGACAGAACACCGGGGAGCTGTTTTTT
TRBD1 TRBJ1-4 . TRBV2 CASTRQGGREKLFF TGTGCCAGCACCCGACAGGGGGGGAGGGAAAAACTGTTTTTT
. TRBJ2-3 few TRBV9 CASSVGPGNTDTQYF TGTGCCAGCAGCGTAGGTCCGGGTAACACAGATACGCAGTATTTT
TRBD1 TRBJ2-7 . TRBV5-1 CASSVDRRSYEQYF TGCGCCAGCAGCGTGGACAGGCGCTCCTACGAGCAGTACTTC
. TRBJ1-6 . TRBV10-2 CASSDAGTANSPLHF TGCGCCAGCAGTGATGCCGGGACGGCCAATTCACCCCTCCACTTT
. TRBJ1-1 few TRBV9 CASSGYQKGTEAFF TGTGCCAGCAGCGGATACCAAAAGGGGACTGAAGCTTTCTTT
TRBD1 TRBJ1-4 . TRBV7-7 CASSPGQGANEKLFF TGTGCCAGCAGCCCGGGACAGGGAGCAAACGAAAAACTGTTTTTT
TRBD1 TRBJ2-3 . TRBV28 CASTTTGGIKDTQYF TGTGCCAGCACCACGACAGGGGGCATCAAAGATACGCAGTATTTT
TRBD2 TRBJ2-5 . TRBV4-1 CASSQARGAGGQETQYF TGCGCCAGCAGCCAAGCCCGGGGAGCGGGAGGGCAAGAGACCCAGTACTTC
. TRBJ2-2 medium-sized TRBV7-3 CASSPTGNTGELFF TGTGCCAGCAGCCCGACTGGTAACACCGGGGAGCTGTTTTTT
. TRBJ2-1 medium-sized TRBV2 CASSEPGFSDEQFF TGTGCCAGCAGTGAGCCGGGTTTTTCGGATGAGCAGTTCTTC